This entry is about one TCR beta chain. Germline-derived CDR1 and CDR2 are SQVTM and ANQGSEA. Trimming took 1 base from V and 2 from J; bases not matched to a gene: 3. This CDR3 comprises 14 residues. The treatment is: some 19 received Ad26.COV2.S at low or high dose, single or two shots; roughly 5 received placebo; per-sample allocation not given. Day 63 after the first vaccine or placebo injection was the time point for sampling. The data stem from a study of Ad26.COV2.S vaccination and SARS-CoV-2 variants. Produced via immunoSEQ multiplex PCR; TCRdb's table is partial and in-frame only. Of hundreds of thousands of clones detected, around 89% appear once; the ten largest clones hold approximately 1.5%.

The rearrangement uses TRBV29-1 and TRBJ1-2, with 8 nucleotides matching TRBD1. The sample in question was peripheral blood, obtained in a trial of Ad26.COV2.S vaccine versus placebo. The source is a person between 18 and 59 years old who received the Ad26.COV2.S COVID-19 vaccine or a placebo. CDR3 loop: CSVEGTGWNYGYTF. CDR3 bases: TGCAGCGTTGAAGGGACAGGGTGGAACTATGGCTACACCTTC.